This entry concerns a single TCR beta chain. Patients with a history of autoimmune disease or on systemic immunosuppression were excluded. This specimen belongs to a study of OX40 agonist ivuxolimab in advanced cancers. Study-wide context: The study reported partial responses in three patients: one hepatocellular carcinoma, two cutaneous melanoma.

Clones were sequenced by immunoSEQ multiplex PCR, and TCRdb holds only the in-frame ones, with some missing. The table has 90,000 to 150,000 clones, around 87% seen once. Germline CDR1 is SGHNT and CDR2 is YENEEA. This CDR3 is 15 amino acids long. With V trimmed by 5 bases and J by 10 bases, 11 bases remained unmatched. The chain recombines TRBV11-3 with TRBJ2-3, with 11 nucleotides matching TRBD1. Source: CD4+ or CD8+ T cells sorted from blood, taken in a trial of the OX40 agonist ivuxolimab. This receptor was taken from an adult with an advanced solid tumor such as melanoma, head and neck, liver or kidney cancer. CDR3 amino acids: CASSPGTGGFGAQYF. CDR3 nucleotides: TGTGCCAGCAGCCCCGGGACAGGGGGGTTTGGAGCGCAGTATTTT.